Shown below are 25 T cell receptor beta chains from a single sample sequenced in a study of shared clonotypes between healthy human individuals (dated by TCRdb to the early 2020s). The library was generated by the immunoSEQ multiplex PCR assay. TCRdb took this table from immuneACCESS and kept in-frame rearrangements with V and J called. Such tables lack part of the clones; where checked against another copy, unresolved V genes explain under half of the gap, and the rest is unexplained. This sample is represented by 190,000 or so clones; 90% to 95% of them were singletons. The biggest ten clones account for 0.067% of the sample. Sequenced input: naive CD4+ T cells sorted from blood. The sample's cell subset or site label, decoded: CD45RA+ positively selected. The receptor set was obtained from a woman in her twenties or thirties in good health.

The chain has TRBV30 and TRBJ2-5, with D perhaps TRBD1 (6 bases). The J call is doubtful: the DNA matches TRBJ2-7 better. The length of the CDR3 is 13 residues. Germline lookup yields CDR1 GTSNPN and CDR2 SVGIG (reference sequence). The CDR3 reads CAWRFEGAYEQYF. The CDR3 DNA sequence: TGTGCCTGGAGATTTGAGGGGGCCTACGAGCAGTACTTC.

The chain is built from TRBV28 and TRBJ2-7; no clear D. This CDR3 region has 11 residues. Trimming removed 8 bases at V and 2 bases at J, with 7 bases between. Germline-derived CDR1 and CDR2 are MDHEN and SYDVKM. The CDR3 DNA reads as TGTGCCAGCGGGGTAACCTACGAGCAGTACTTC. Translation: CASGVTYEQYF.

The chain recombines TRBV2 with TRBJ1-5; TRBD1 aligns across 7 bases. In germline, CDR1 is SNHLY, CDR2 FYNNEI. The CDR3 runs to 15 residues. The J segment lost 15 bases and the V segment lost 2 bases, leaving 16 bases of the junction unmatched. The CDR3 DNA follows: TGTGCCAGCAGTGAATTCTTGGGCCGACAGGGCAAGCGGCATTTT. Protein product: CASSEFLGRQGKRHF.

This rearrangement joins TRBV28 to TRBJ2-7; 8 nucleotides agree with TRBD1. There are 12 residues in the CDR3. Germline V gene data show CDR1 as MDHEN and CDR2 as SYDVKM. V shed 6 bases, J shed 6 bases, and the junction held 4 bases outside the gene matches. DNA of the CDR3: TGTGCCAGCAGGACAGGGGTTGGCGAGCAGTACTTC. Its translation: CASRTGVGEQYF.

This clone was observed a few times. The rearrangement links TRBV6-1 to TRBJ1-2, with TRBD1 as a possible D gene (6 bases). V lost 7 bases and J lost 4, with 10 bases in between. Germline values: CDR1 MNHNS, CDR2 SASEGT. CDR3 length equals 12 residues. The CDR3 is CASTQGPYGYTF. CDR3 DNA sequence: TGTGCCAGCACTCAGGGGCCCTATGGCTACACCTTC.

This chain joins TRBV28 and TRBJ1-1; 7 bases agree with TRBD1. Trimming cost V 5 bases and J 4 bases; bases outside gene matches: 7. The CDR3 totals 14 residues. Germline V CDR1 and CDR2: MDHEN, SYDVKM. The CDR3 reads CASSPGGGGTEAFF. The CDR3 coding sequence is TGTGCCAGCAGTCCCGGAGGGGGCGGCACTGAAGCTTTCTTT.

The V and J genes are TRBV19 and TRBJ1-1, with TRBD1 matching 8 bases. CDR3 length: 15 amino acids. CDR1 and CDR2 from the germline V gene are LNHDA and SQIVND (reference sequence). Trimming at V came to 9 bases and at J to 4 bases, leaving 13 bases not matched to a gene. CDR3 bases: TGTGCCAGCCACTCCTCGACAGGGGTCGGCACTGAAGCTTTCTTT. This translates into CASHSSTGVGTEAFF.

J is TRBJ1-6 and V is TRBV30; no definite D call. The CDR3 has 12 residues. The V gene's germline CDR1 is GTSNPN and CDR2 SVGIG (reference sequence). The V and J ends lost 2 bases and 9 bases respectively, with 8 bases between them. CDR3 sequence: CAWSIGSSPLHF. As DNA, the CDR3 is TGTGCCTGGAGTATAGGGTCTTCACCCCTCCACTTT.

The gene calls are TRBV5-4 and TRBJ1-6, with TRBD1 matching 9 bases. CDR3 size: 15 residues. The V segment lost 4 bases and the J segment 7 bases; nucleotides outside the gene matches: 6. The germline V gene encodes CDR1 SGHNT and CDR2 YYREEE (reference sequence). Here the CDR3 reads CASSTGQGVNSPLHF. The CDR3, as DNA: TGTGCCAGCAGCACGGGACAGGGTGTGAATTCACCCCTCCACTTT.

The chain carries TRBV10-1 and TRBJ1-1, with D perhaps matching TRBD1 (5 bases). From germline, CDR1 is WNHNN and CDR2 SYGVQD (reference sequence). The germline V and J ends were trimmed by 4 bases and 1 base, with 10 bases remaining between them. The CDR3 contains 14 residues. Here the CDR3 DNA reads TGCGCCAGCAGTGGACAGACAGAGAACACTGAAGCTTTCTTT. Translated: CASSGQTENTEAFF.

The chain combines TRBV2 with TRBJ2-7; no clear D. Trimming took off 3 bases at V and 0 bases at J, with 9 bases between the two ends. Germline V gene lookup returns CDR1 SNHLY and CDR2 FYNNEI. The length of the CDR3 is 14 residues. This CDR3 is CASSDQQFSYEQYF. DNA for the CDR3: TGTGCCAGCAGTGATCAACAGTTCTCCTACGAGCAGTACTTC.

V is TRBV29-1 and J is TRBJ2-1; 7 positions match TRBD2. Germline V gives CDR1 SQVTM, CDR2 ANQGSEA. The CDR3 is made up of 14 amino acids. The junction had 3 bases not matched to a gene; V was cut back by 2 bases and J by 2 bases. CDR3 sequence reads: CSVELTSAYNEQFF. The CDR3 coding sequence is TGCAGCGTTGAACTCACTAGCGCCTACAATGAGCAGTTCTTC.

As regards this clone: The junction and the germline gene differ at one end; a read error may be behind it. This chain uses TRBV10-3 with TRBJ1-2; 8 bases line up with TRBD1. The germline CDR1 and CDR2 sequences are ENHRY and SYGVKD. The CDR3 sequence is 13 residues long. The CDR3 reads CAISAGGDYGYTF. The DNA of the CDR3 is TGTGCCATAAGTGCAGGGGGCGACTATGGCTACACCTTC.

The chain is built from TRBV6-6 and TRBJ2-5, with 7 bases fitting TRBD2. The closer fit of TRBJ2-7 to the DNA end suggests the J call may be wrong. This CDR3 has 16 residues. Germline assignment: CDR1 MNHNY and CDR2 SVGAGI (reference sequence). The DNA of the CDR3 is TGTGCCAGCAGTTACTTCTGGGCGGGAGAGGTCCTCGAGCAGTACTTC. Translation: CASSYFWAGEVLEQYF.

The chain joins TRBV2 to TRBJ1-2; TRBD1 matches at 11 bases. The CDR3 runs to 14 residues. V was clipped by 6 bases and J by 5 bases; unmatched bases: 5. Germline V lookup: CDR1 SNHLY, CDR2 FYNNEI. This CDR3 is CASRRDRGRYGYTF. CDR3 DNA: TGTGCCAGCAGGAGGGACAGGGGGAGATATGGCTACACCTTC.

This clone came up once. The chain has TRBV6-1 and TRBJ1-3; the D is unclear. The V gene's germline CDR1 is MNHNS and CDR2 SASEGT. The CDR3 has 13 amino acids. V was cut by 1 base and J by 3 bases, with 4 bases left in between. The CDR3 DNA reads TGTGCCAGCAGTGAAGTCCTTGGAAACACCATATATTTT. Translating it yields CASSEVLGNTIYF.

J is TRBJ2-5 and V is TRBV5-4; D unclear. Germline lookup yields CDR1 SGHNT and CDR2 YYREEE (reference sequence). This CDR3 has 13 residues. V dropped 3 bases and J dropped 6 bases, with 12 bases sitting between them. CDR3 sequence (DNA): TGTGCCAGCAGCTCGGACCTGACGAAGACCCAGTACTTC. Translating it yields CASSSDLTKTQYF.

This rearrangement joins TRBV27 to TRBJ2-5; TRBD1 aligns across 9 bases. Gene TRBJ2-7 matches the end of the DNA better, so the J call may be wrong. Germline lookup yields CDR1 MNHEY and CDR2 SMNVEV (reference sequence). The CDR3 runs 15 residues. For the CDR3, the DNA is TGTGCCAGCAGGGGCGGACAGGGGCCATCCTACGAGCAGTACTTC. Encoded protein: CASRGGQGPSYEQYF.

The chain joins TRBV19 to TRBJ2-7, with 9 bases matching TRBD2. Trimming took 4 bases from V and 3 from J; bases not matched to a gene: 4. Germline V CDR1 and CDR2: LNHDA, SQIVND (reference sequence). This CDR3 is 14 amino acids long. CDR3 region: CASSTLAGSYEQYF. CDR3 nucleotides: TGTGCCAGTAGTACCCTAGCGGGGAGCTACGAGCAGTACTTC.

V usage is TRBV15 and J usage is TRBJ2-5, with D possibly TRBD1 on 5 matching bases. This CDR3 is 14 amino acids long. The V end lost 5 bases, the J end lost 0 bases, and 10 bases lay between the germline ends. The germline CDR1 and CDR2 sequences are LNHNV and YYDKDF (reference sequence). The CDR3 sequence is CATSRPRDQETQYF. The CDR3 nucleotides read TGTGCCACCAGCCGCCCCAGGGACCAAGAGACCCAGTACTTC.

This clone was recorded only once. The chain employs TRBV28 and TRBJ2-5; no firm D call. TRBJ2-7 explains the end of the DNA better; the J call may be wrong. Germline V gives CDR1 MDHEN, CDR2 SYDVKM. This CDR3 has 15 residues. CDR3 region: CASSPPLSVEYEQYF. CDR3 DNA sequence: TGTGCCAGCAGTCCCCCACTGTCGGTCGAGTACGAGCAGTACTTC.

The rearrangement uses TRBV4-1 and TRBJ2-1, with D unresolved. The germline gives CDR1 MGHRA, CDR2 YSYEKL. V dropped 3 bases and J dropped 8 bases, with 8 bases sitting between them. CDR3 length: 12 residues. CDR3 nucleotides: TGCGCCAGCAGCCACAGGAGTGATGAGCAGTTCTTC. This sequence encodes CASSHRSDEQFF.

V is TRBV6-5 and J is TRBJ1-4, with a tentative D call TRBD1 (5 bases). The CDR3 is 14 residues long. The V gene's germline CDR1 is MNHEY and CDR2 SVGAGI. Trimming removed 5 bases from V and 7 bases from J, with 14 bases in between. The CDR3 DNA is TGTGCCAGCAGTCACGGGGCAGGGAGTGAAAAACTGTTTTTT. This sequence encodes CASSHGAGSEKLFF.

The chain joins TRBV28 to TRBJ2-7; the match to TRBD1 covers 7 bases. Germline V lookup: CDR1 MDHEN, CDR2 SYDVKM. There are 14 residues in the CDR3. Trimming removed 6 bases from V and 6 bases from J; junction bases left unmatched: 11. This CDR3 reads CASRSGQSVAEQYF. The CDR3 DNA reads as TGTGCCAGCAGATCGGGACAGTCGGTGGCCGAGCAGTACTTC.

The chain has TRBV27 and TRBJ1-5; TRBD1 agrees at 11 bases. CDR1 and CDR2 (germline): MNHEY, SMNVEV (reference sequence). The length of the CDR3 is 16 residues. V dropped 10 bases and J dropped 5; count of bases not matched to a gene: 13. This CDR3 reads CATSDRGRKGHQPQHF. The CDR3 bases are TGTGCCACCTCGGACAGGGGGCGAAAAGGCCATCAGCCCCAGCATTTT.